This TCR beta chain was recorded in a study of shared clonotypes between healthy human individuals. Germline V CDR1 and CDR2: LNHDA, SQIVND (reference sequence). V was cut by 4 bases and J by 5 bases, with 17 bases left in between. CDR3 length: 15 residues. Donation came from healthy HIV-negative adults that had no recent acute infections or vaccinations. The test was conducted at deep level. Over several immunoSEQ plates, each subset's genomic DNA was distributed in even portions. PCR replicates performed on unsorted PBMC used approximately 300 ng DNA, approximately 30,000 T cell genomes. The protocol was immunoSEQ multiplex PCR, while the TCRdb copy is restricted to in-frame clones and leaves out a portion. The repertoire includes fewer than 600,000 clones, 79% of them detected once, and approximately 13% sits in the top ten.

This rearrangement joins TRBV19 to TRBJ1-2; D remains unclear. The source is a woman between 40 and 55 years old in good health. Some clones in this sample may be carry-over from other donors' samples. The sample comprised PBMCs. This CDR3 is CASSNLWTEVYGYTF. CDR3 nucleotide sequence: TGTGCCAGTAGTAATCTTTGGACCGAGGTTTATGGCTACACCTTC. The full variable domain, its missing parts supplied by reference TRBV19 and TRBJ1-2, is DGGITQSPKYLFRKEGQNVTLSCEQNLNHDAMYWYRQDPGQGLRLIYYSQIVNDFQKGDIAEGYSVSREKKESFPLTVTSAQKNPTAFYLCASSNLWTEVYGYTFGSGTRLTVV.